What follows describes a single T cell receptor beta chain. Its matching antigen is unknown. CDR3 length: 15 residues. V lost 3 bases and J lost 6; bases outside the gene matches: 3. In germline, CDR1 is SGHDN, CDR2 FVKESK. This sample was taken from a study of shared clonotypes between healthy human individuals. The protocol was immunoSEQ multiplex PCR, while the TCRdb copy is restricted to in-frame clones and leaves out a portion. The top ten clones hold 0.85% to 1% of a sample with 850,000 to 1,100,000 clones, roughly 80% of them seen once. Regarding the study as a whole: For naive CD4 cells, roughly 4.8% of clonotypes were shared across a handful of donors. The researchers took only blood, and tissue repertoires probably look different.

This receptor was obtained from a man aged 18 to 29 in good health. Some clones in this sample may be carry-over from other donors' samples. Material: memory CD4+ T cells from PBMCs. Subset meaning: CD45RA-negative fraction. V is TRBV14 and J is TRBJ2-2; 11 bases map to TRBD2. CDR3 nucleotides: TGTGCCAGCAGCCATAGCGGGAGGGCCGCCGGGGAGCTGTTTTTT. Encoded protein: CASSHSGRAAGELFF.